This is a list of T cell receptor beta chains from one sample in a study of vaccination and CD4 T cells after COVID-19. The antigens for these receptors are not known. A single record per CDR3 protein comes from TCRdb applying MiXCR to the PCR reads. Of some 7,000 distinct CDR3 sequences detected, less than 30% appear once; the ten largest clones hold 30% to 35%. The sample comprised CD4+ T cells from blood, cultured in vitro. All receptors come from a human donor in good health. Both conserved end residues are part of each CDR3. Fields, in order: D gene, V gene, J gene, CDR3 length, clone size, CDR3 DNA, CDR3 protein. A D gene is named only where the DNA matches it firmly. Some rows have no size entry. The others give once, few or many, or a class for an expanded clone.

D: TRBD1; V: TRBV29-1; J: TRBJ1-1; length: 13; size: few; DNA: TGCAGCGGGGACAGGTCGGAGAACACTGAAGCTTTCTTT; CDR3: CSGDRSENTEAFF
D: .; V: TRBV30; J: TRBJ1-2; length: 11; size: .; DNA: TGTGCCTGGGGACCCAACTATGGCTACACCTTC; CDR3: CAWGPNYGYTF
D: TRBD2; V: TRBV2; J: TRBJ2-3; length: 17; size: .; DNA: TGTGCCAGCAGTGTAGTTAGCGGGGGGGCAGTGACAGATACACAGTATTTT; CDR3: CASSVVSGGAVTDTQYF
D: TRBD2; V: TRBV5-1; J: TRBJ2-7; length: 18; size: once; DNA: TGCGCCAGCAGCTTGGTGGGGGAAGTAGCGGGGGGGGCCCACGAGCAGTACTTC; CDR3: CASSLVGEVAGGAHEQYF
D: .; V: TRBV6-1; J: TRBJ1-6; length: 16; size: few; DNA: TGTGCCAGCAGTGAAGAAGAAGGCAGGGGTAATTCACCCCTCCACTTT; CDR3: CASSEEEGRGNSPLHF
D: TRBD2; V: TRBV5-6; J: TRBJ2-5; length: 15; size: few; DNA: TGTGCCAGCAGCTTCGGACTAGCGGGGGAAGAGACCCAGTACTTC; CDR3: CASSFGLAGEETQYF
D: .; V: TRBV19; J: TRBJ1-5; length: 16; size: few; DNA: TGTGCCAGTACCCGCGGGGGGGCCTTCGACAATCAGCCCCAGCATTTT; CDR3: CASTRGGAFDNQPQHF
D: TRBD1; V: TRBV27; J: TRBJ1-1; length: 19; size: .; DNA: TGTGCCAGCTCCTTTGCGATCAGGGGGCTTGAGAACAAGAACACTGAAGCTTTCTTT; CDR3: CASSFAIRGLENKNTEAFF
D: TRBD2; V: TRBV14; J: TRBJ2-6; length: 15; size: .; DNA: TGTGCCAGCAGCCCTGGGGGGGGTGGGGCCAACGTCCTGACTTTC; CDR3: CASSPGGGGANVLTF
D: .; V: TRBV7-9; J: TRBJ1-5; length: 17; size: few; DNA: TGTGCCAGCAGCTTAGTAGGTCTGGGGTCTGGAAATCAGCCCCAGCATTTT; CDR3: CASSLVGLGSGNQPQHF
D: .; V: TRBV20-1; J: TRBJ2-7; length: 12; size: .; DNA: TGCAGTGCTAGAGACCGGGACCTAGAGCAGTACTTC; CDR3: CSARDRDLEQYF
D: TRBD1; V: TRBV6-1; J: TRBJ1-5; length: 16; size: .; DNA: TGTGCCAGCAGAATGCTCCGGGACAGATCCAATCAGCCCCAGCATTTT; CDR3: CASRMLRDRSNQPQHF
D: .; V: TRBV7-6; J: TRBJ2-7; length: 18; size: .; DNA: TGTGCCAGCAGCCCTGTTATGCTTCAGGGTGGAGGGCTCTACGAGCAGTACTTC; CDR3: CASSPVMLQGGGLYEQYF
D: TRBD1; V: TRBV6-4; J: TRBJ1-2; length: 14; size: .; DNA: TGTGCCAGCAGTATCTCCGGGACAGGGGATGGCTACACCTTC; CDR3: CASSISGTGDGYTF
D: .; V: TRBV20-1; J: TRBJ1-2; length: 10; size: .; DNA: TGCAGTGCTAGACAGGGTGGCTACACCTTC; CDR3: CSARQGGYTF
D: .; V: TRBV10-2; J: TRBJ2-5; length: 15; size: .; DNA: TGCGCCAGCAGCGGAGTTAGGGCTACTCAAGAGACCCAGTACTTC; CDR3: CASSGVRATQETQYF
D: .; V: TRBV24-1; J: TRBJ2-3; length: 15; size: once; DNA: TGTGCCACCAGTGATTTAGGGAGGGGGACAGATACGCAGTATTTT; CDR3: CATSDLGRGTDTQYF
D: .; V: TRBV12-3/TRBV12-4; J: TRBJ1-5; length: 14; size: .; DNA: TGTGCCAGCAGGATCGCCGGAAGGGATCAGCCCCAGCATTTT; CDR3: CASRIAGRDQPQHF
D: .; V: TRBV20-1; J: TRBJ1-5; length: 14; size: medium-sized; DNA: TGCAGTGCTAGACGTAGCGGAAGCAATCAGCCCCAGCATTTT; CDR3: CSARRSGSNQPQHF
D: .; V: TRBV6-5; J: TRBJ2-3; length: 15; size: few; DNA: TGTGCCAGCAGTTCTGACCCAGCCCACACAGATACGCAGTATTTT; CDR3: CASSSDPAHTDTQYF
D: .; V: TRBV20-1; J: TRBJ2-3; length: 12; size: few; DNA: TGCAGTGCTAGAGGGGGGATTAATACGCAGTATTTT; CDR3: CSARGGINTQYF
D: TRBD1; V: TRBV12-3/TRBV12-4; J: TRBJ1-6; length: 14; size: .; DNA: TGTGCCAGCAGAACCGGGACAGATAATTCACCCCTCCACTTT; CDR3: CASRTGTDNSPLHF
D: .; V: TRBV12-3/TRBV12-4; J: TRBJ2-2; length: 15; size: .; DNA: TGTGCCAGCAGCCGCGGACAGTGGGGCACCGGGGAGCTGTTTTTT; CDR3: CASSRGQWGTGELFF
D: .; V: TRBV12-3/TRBV12-4; J: TRBJ1-5; length: 14; size: .; DNA: TGTGCCAGCAGTTTGGCAGGGAACGGACAGCCCCAGCATTTT; CDR3: CASSLAGNGQPQHF